Presented here are 23 T cell receptor beta chains from one specimen sequenced in a study of blood T cell repertoires in COVID-19. The assay was immunoSEQ multiplex PCR, and TCRdb's table has in-frame clones only and misses some. The data show approximately 250,000 clones, around 86% seen once. Material for sequencing was peripheral blood. These receptors all stem from a man aged 40-49 years with active or convalescent COVID-19.

The chain is built from TRBV14 and TRBJ1-6, with a tentative D call TRBD1 (5 bases). In germline, CDR1 is SGHDN, CDR2 FVKESK. The V and J ends lost 1 base and 10 bases respectively, with 14 bases between them. The CDR3 sequence is 15 residues long. The chain's CDR3 is CASSQAGTLGSPLHF. The CDR3 DNA reads TGTGCCAGCAGCCAAGCCGGGACTTTAGGGTCACCCCTCCACTTT.

This chain uses TRBV19 with TRBJ1-1, with D hard to call. CDR1 and CDR2 from the germline V gene are LNHDA and SQIVND (reference sequence). With 3 bases removed from V and 4 bases from J, the gap between germline ends came to 6 bases. This CDR3 region has 12 residues. The CDR3 loop reads CASSMLSTEAFF. The CDR3 region has the DNA TGTGCCAGTAGTATGTTGAGCACTGAAGCTTTCTTT.

This sequence joins TRBV19 and TRBJ1-6; D unclear. Trimming stripped 6 bases from V and 0 bases from J, with 9 bases between. CDR1 and CDR2 (germline): LNHDA, SQIVND (reference sequence). CDR3 length equals 15 residues. CDR3 amino acids: CASSLQSSYNSPLHF. DNA of the CDR3: TGTGCCAGTAGCCTACAGAGCTCCTATAATTCACCCCTCCACTTT.

The chain combines TRBV6-5 with TRBJ1-5, with D unclear. V dropped 0 bases and J dropped 5 bases, with 8 bases sitting between them. The CDR3 contains 14 residues. Germline V gene data show CDR1 as MNHEY and CDR2 as SVGAGI. The DNA of the CDR3 is TGTGCCAGCAGTTACTCCCAGTCCGATCAGCCCCAGCATTTT. Protein: CASSYSQSDQPQHF.

The rearrangement uses TRBV5-1 and TRBJ1-5; 10 bases fit TRBD1. Germline lookup yields CDR1 SGHRS and CDR2 YFSETQ. The CDR3 is 15 residues long. Trimming took 4 bases from V and 7 from J; bases not matched to a gene: 8. The CDR3 nucleotides read TGCGCCAGCAGCCTGGGGACAGGGGTGGGACAGCCCCAGCATTTT. It is translated as CASSLGTGVGQPQHF.

Notes on this clone: The junction and the germline gene differ at one end; a read error may be behind it. The chain has TRBV9 and TRBJ1-2; D gene ambiguous. Germline V gives CDR1 SGDLS, CDR2 YYNGEE. The CDR3 is made up of 12 amino acids. CDR3 sequence: CASSVGSDTILF. DNA for the CDR3: TGTGCCAGCAGCGTAGGCTCGGATACTATTCTCTTC.

The CDR3 nucleotides are TGCGCCAGCAGCCCCCGTGAGGGCGACTATGGCTACACCTTC. Translating it yields CASSPREGDYGYTF. This chain connects TRBV4-1 to TRBJ1-2; no clear D. Trimming cost V 4 bases and J 3 bases, with 12 bases left between them. CDR1 is MGHRA and CDR2 is YSYEKL in the germline V gene. The CDR3 extends over 14 amino acids.

This clone was recorded once. The V and J genes are TRBV6-5 and TRBJ2-7; possible D gene TRBD2, 5 bases. From germline, CDR1 is MNHEY and CDR2 SVGAGI. The CDR3 totals 12 residues. Trimming took 11 bases from V and 4 from J, leaving 15 bases between them. The CDR3 sequence is CAGQSGLYEQYF. CDR3 sequence (DNA): TGTGCCGGGCAGAGCGGCTTGTACGAGCAGTACTTC.

The chain uses TRBV6-1 and TRBJ1-5; TRBD1 aligns across 11 bases. V shed 2 bases, J shed 3 bases, and the junction held 3 bases outside the gene matches. The CDR3 sequence is 16 residues long. The germline CDR1 and CDR2 sequences are MNHNS and SASEGT. The CDR3 nucleotides read TGTGCCAGCAGTGAACAGGGACAGGGGGTCAATCAGCCCCAGCATTTT. Encoded protein: CASSEQGQGVNQPQHF.

CDR3 in DNA: TGTGCCAGCAGTTACTCCGCGATTCGCACAGATACGCAGTATTTT. It encodes CASSYSAIRTDTQYF. The chain combines TRBV6-2 or TRBV6-3 with TRBJ2-3; D is undetermined. Germline V gene sequence: CDR1 MNHEY, CDR2 SVGEGT. This CDR3 comprises 15 residues. Trimming pared 0 bases from V and 1 base from J, leaving 8 bases between.

This clone was recorded only once. This rearrangement joins TRBV24-1 to TRBJ1-2; TRBD1 matches 7 bases. With 4 bases clipped from V and 3 bases from J, the junction kept 7 bases outside the gene matches. Germline CDR1 is KGHDR and CDR2 is SFDVKD. CDR3 length: 15 amino acids. The CDR3 region has the DNA TGTGCCACCAGTGAGTCATCACAGGGGCACTATGGCTACACCTTC. It translates to CATSESSQGHYGYTF.

V is TRBV3-1 (or the pseudogene TRBV3-2) and J is TRBJ2-7; TRBD1 might be the D (5 bases). The CDR3 length is 14 residues. Germline CDR1 reads LGHDT; CDR2 reads YNNKEL (reference sequence). Trimming took off 2 bases at V and 3 bases at J, with 11 bases between the two ends. The CDR3 loop reads CASSQTTGSYEQYF. In DNA, the CDR3 is TGTGCCAGCAGCCAAACAACAGGTAGCTACGAGCAGTACTTC.

The chain uses TRBV5-8 and TRBJ2-1, with D uncertain. Germline assignment: CDR1 SGHTS and CDR2 YDEGEE. V was shortened by 2 bases and J by 5 bases, with 17 bases between the two germline ends. CDR3 length: 16 residues. Here the CDR3 DNA reads TGTGCCAGCAGCTTCGTTTACTCCTATTCTAACAATGAGCAGTTCTTC. The encoded protein is CASSFVYSYSNNEQFF.

V usage is TRBV5-1 and J usage is TRBJ2-1, with 15 bases identical to TRBD2. The CDR3 extends over 16 amino acids. Per the germline V gene, CDR1 is SGHRS and CDR2 is YFSETQ. The trim removed 8 bases at V and 8 bases at J, leaving 11 bases unmatched. The CDR3 sequence: CASKPGLAGGRDEQFF. For the CDR3, the DNA is TGCGCCAGTAAACCGGGACTAGCGGGAGGCCGGGATGAGCAGTTCTTC.

The chain carries TRBV19 and TRBJ2-2, with D possibly TRBD1 on 6 matching bases. Trimming took off 10 bases at V and 3 bases at J, with 18 bases between the two ends. CDR1 LNHDA and CDR2 SQIVND come from the germline V gene (reference sequence). The CDR3 totals 15 residues. CDR3 coding DNA: TGTGCCACCCTAGTAACAGGGACCTACACCGGGGAGCTGTTTTTT. Its protein is CATLVTGTYTGELFF. Full variable domain (outside the CDR3, taken from reference TRBV19 and TRBJ2-2): DGGITQSPKYLFRKEGQNVTLSCEQNLNHDAMYWYRQDPGQGLRLIYYSQIVNDFQKGDIAEGYSVSREKKESFPLTVTSAQKNPTAFYLCATLVTGTYTGELFFGEGSRLTVL.

The chain employs TRBV30 and TRBJ2-1, with D unresolved. Germline V gene data show CDR1 as GTSNPN and CDR2 as SVGIG (reference sequence). This CDR3 region has 12 residues. V lost 2 bases to trimming and J lost 10 bases, with 12 bases between them. CDR3 nucleotides: TGTGCCTGGAGTCAATTGGTAGCCGAGCAGTTCTTC. Protein: CAWSQLVAEQFF.

The chain joins TRBV5-1 to TRBJ2-3; no clear D gene. V lost 4 bases and J lost 1, with 10 bases in between. This CDR3 spans 14 amino acids. Germline V gene sequence: CDR1 SGHRS, CDR2 YFSETQ. The CDR3 here is CASSSDFGTDTQYF. The DNA for the CDR3 is TGCGCCAGCAGCAGCGACTTCGGCACAGATACGCAGTATTTT.

The V and J genes are TRBV18 and TRBJ2-3; 11 bases are a match to TRBD2. The CDR3 runs 19 residues. J lost 0 bases, V lost 5 bases, and 13 bases had no gene match. Per the germline V gene, CDR1 is KGHSH and CDR2 is LQKENI. The CDR3 loop reads CASSATPGLAVLSTDTQYF. For the CDR3, the DNA is TGTGCCAGCTCAGCAACTCCGGGACTAGCGGTACTTAGCACAGATACGCAGTATTTT.

The V and J genes are TRBV12-3 or TRBV12-4 and TRBJ1-1; weak D call: TRBD1 (5 bases). V lost 4 bases to trimming and J lost 5 bases, with 11 bases between them. The CDR3 has 13 residues. Written as DNA, the CDR3 is TGTGCCAGCAGTTCCGCACAGGAGACTGAAGCTTTCTTT. Translation: CASSSAQETEAFF.

V usage is TRBV9 and J usage is TRBJ2-3, with 7 bases that match TRBD2. In germline, CDR1 is SGDLS, CDR2 YYNGEE. CDR3 length: 14 amino acids. The ends lost 4 bases at V and 4 bases at J; junction bases unmatched: 6. CDR3: CASSISGSPDTQYF. In DNA form, the CDR3 reads TGTGCCAGCAGCATTAGCGGGTCCCCAGATACGCAGTATTTT.

The CDR3 region has the DNA TGTGCCAGCAGCGCGGGACAGAGGAACACTGAAGCTTTCTTT. Protein product: CASSAGQRNTEAFF. The gene calls are TRBV9 and TRBJ1-1; 7 bases align to TRBD1. The V and J ends lost 3 bases and 1 base, in that order; junction bases with no gene match: 3. The CDR3 has 14 amino acids. The germline V gene encodes CDR1 SGDLS and CDR2 YYNGEE. Complete variable domain (other parts from reference TRBV9 and TRBJ1-1): DSGVTQTPKHLITATGQRVTLRCSPRSGDLSVYWYQQSLDQGLQFLIQYYNGEERAKGNILERFSAQQFPDLHSELNLSSLELGDSALYFCASSAGQRNTEAFFGQGTRLTVV.

V is TRBV7-3 and J is TRBJ2-1; 11 positions match TRBD2. Germline CDR1 reads SGHTA; CDR2 reads FQGTGA. The CDR3 totals 14 residues. Trimming took 6 bases from V and 11 from J; bases not matched to a gene: 9. The CDR3, as DNA: TGTGCCAGCAGGACGATAGCGGGAGGGCCGAAGCAGTTCTTC. It is translated as CASRTIAGGPKQFF.

The genes are TRBV2 and TRBJ2-7; maybe TRBD1 (5 bases). Per the germline V gene, CDR1 is SNHLY and CDR2 is FYNNEI. Trimming took 7 bases from V and 3 from J, leaving 10 bases between them. The CDR3 length is 12 residues. The CDR3 loop reads CASNYQGYEQYF. The CDR3 DNA reads as TGTGCCAGCAACTACCAGGGCTACGAGCAGTACTTC.